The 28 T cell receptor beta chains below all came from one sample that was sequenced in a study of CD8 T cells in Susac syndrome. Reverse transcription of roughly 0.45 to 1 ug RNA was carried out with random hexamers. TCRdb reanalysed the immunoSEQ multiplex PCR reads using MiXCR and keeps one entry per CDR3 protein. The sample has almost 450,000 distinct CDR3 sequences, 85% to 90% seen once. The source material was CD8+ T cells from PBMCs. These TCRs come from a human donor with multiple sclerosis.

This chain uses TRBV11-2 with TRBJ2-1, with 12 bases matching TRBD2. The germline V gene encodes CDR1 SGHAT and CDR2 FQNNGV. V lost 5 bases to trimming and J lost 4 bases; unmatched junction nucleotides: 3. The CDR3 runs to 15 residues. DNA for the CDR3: TGTGCCAGCAGCAGACTAGCGGGAGATTACAATGAGCAGTTCTTC. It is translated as CASSRLAGDYNEQFF.

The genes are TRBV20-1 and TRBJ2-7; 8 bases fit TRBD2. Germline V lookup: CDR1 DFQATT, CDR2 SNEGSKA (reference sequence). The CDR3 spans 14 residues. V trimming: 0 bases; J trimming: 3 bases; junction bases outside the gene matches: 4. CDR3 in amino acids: CSARDLLADYEQYF. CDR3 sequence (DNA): TGCAGTGCTAGAGATCTACTAGCGGACTACGAGCAGTACTTC.

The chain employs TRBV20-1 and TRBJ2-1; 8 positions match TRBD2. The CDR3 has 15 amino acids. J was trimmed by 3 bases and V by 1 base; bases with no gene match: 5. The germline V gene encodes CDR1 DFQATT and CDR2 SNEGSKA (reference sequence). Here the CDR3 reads CSARVILADYNEQFF. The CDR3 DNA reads TGCAGTGCTAGAGTGATACTAGCGGACTACAATGAGCAGTTCTTC.

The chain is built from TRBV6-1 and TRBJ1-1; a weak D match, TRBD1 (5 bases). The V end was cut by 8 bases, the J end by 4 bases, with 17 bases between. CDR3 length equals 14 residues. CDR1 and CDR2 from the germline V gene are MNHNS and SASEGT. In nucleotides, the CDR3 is TGTGCCAGCCGTCTTACCGCAGGGTCCACTGAAGCTTTCTTT. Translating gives CASRLTAGSTEAFF.

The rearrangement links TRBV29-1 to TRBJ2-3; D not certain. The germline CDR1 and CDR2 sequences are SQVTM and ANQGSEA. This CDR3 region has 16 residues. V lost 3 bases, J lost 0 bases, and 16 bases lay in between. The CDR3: CSVEMGSRYSTDTQYF. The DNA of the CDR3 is TGCAGCGTTGAGATGGGCAGCCGCTATAGCACAGATACGCAGTATTTT.

CDR3 region: CSVERYGTGRAGELFF. Written as DNA, the CDR3 is TGCAGCGTTGAACGATACGGGACAGGACGTGCCGGGGAGCTGTTTTTT. The V gene is TRBV29-1, the J gene TRBJ2-2, with TRBD1 matching 8 bases. V shed 2 bases, J shed 6 bases, and the junction held 11 bases outside the gene matches. The CDR3 length is 16 residues. Germline loops: CDR1 SQVTM, CDR2 ANQGSEA.

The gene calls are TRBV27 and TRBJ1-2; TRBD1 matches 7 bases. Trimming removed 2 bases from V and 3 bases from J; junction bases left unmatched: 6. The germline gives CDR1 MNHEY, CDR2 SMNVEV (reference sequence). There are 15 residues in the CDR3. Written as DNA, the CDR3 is TGTGCCAGCAGTTTACGGGCAGGGGGTTACTATGGCTACACCTTC. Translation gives CASSLRAGGYYGYTF.

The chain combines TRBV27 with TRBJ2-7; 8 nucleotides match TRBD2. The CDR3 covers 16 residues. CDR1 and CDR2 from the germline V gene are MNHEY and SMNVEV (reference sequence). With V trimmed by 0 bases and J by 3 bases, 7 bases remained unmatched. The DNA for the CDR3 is TGTGCCAGCAGTTTATCGACAGCGGGAGCTTACTACGAGCAGTACTTC. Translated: CASSLSTAGAYYEQYF.

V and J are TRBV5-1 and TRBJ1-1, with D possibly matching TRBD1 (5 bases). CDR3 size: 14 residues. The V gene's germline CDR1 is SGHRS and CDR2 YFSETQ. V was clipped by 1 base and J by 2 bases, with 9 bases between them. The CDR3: CASSLSQENTEAFF. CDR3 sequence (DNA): TGCGCCAGCAGCTTGTCACAGGAAAACACTGAAGCTTTCTTT.

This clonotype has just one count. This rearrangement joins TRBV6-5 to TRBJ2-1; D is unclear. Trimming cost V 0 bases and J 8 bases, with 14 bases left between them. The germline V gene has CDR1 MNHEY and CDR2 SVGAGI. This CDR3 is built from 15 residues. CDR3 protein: CASSYSNPPRDEQFF. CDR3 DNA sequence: TGTGCCAGCAGTTACTCGAATCCCCCACGGGATGAGCAGTTCTTC.

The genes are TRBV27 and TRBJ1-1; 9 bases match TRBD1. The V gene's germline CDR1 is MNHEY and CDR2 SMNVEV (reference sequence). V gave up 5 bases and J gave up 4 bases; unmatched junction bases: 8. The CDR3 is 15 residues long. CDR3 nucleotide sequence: TGTGCCAGCAGTGAAGACAGGGGGATGGGCACTGAAGCTTTCTTT. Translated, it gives CASSEDRGMGTEAFF.

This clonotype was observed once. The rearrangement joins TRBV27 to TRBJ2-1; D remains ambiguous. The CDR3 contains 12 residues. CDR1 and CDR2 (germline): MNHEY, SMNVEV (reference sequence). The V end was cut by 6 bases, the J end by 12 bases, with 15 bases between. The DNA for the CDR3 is TGTGCCAGCAGACTCGGCTTGGATGGGCAGTTCTTC. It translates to CASRLGLDGQFF.

The CDR3 loop reads CASSFSRETQYF. In DNA form, the CDR3 reads TGTGCCAGCAGTTTTTCGAGGGAGACCCAGTACTTC. The chain combines TRBV12-3 or TRBV12-4 with TRBJ2-5; the D is unclear. Trimming took off 3 bases at V and 5 bases at J, with 7 bases between the two ends. The CDR3 is 12 residues long.

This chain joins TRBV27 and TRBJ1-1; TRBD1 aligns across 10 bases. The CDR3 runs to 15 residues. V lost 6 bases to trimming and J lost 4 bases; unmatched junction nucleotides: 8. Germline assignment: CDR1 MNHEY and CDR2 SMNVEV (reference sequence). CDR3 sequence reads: CASRGPGQGITEAFF. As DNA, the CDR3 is TGTGCCAGCAGAGGTCCGGGACAGGGGATCACTGAAGCTTTCTTT.

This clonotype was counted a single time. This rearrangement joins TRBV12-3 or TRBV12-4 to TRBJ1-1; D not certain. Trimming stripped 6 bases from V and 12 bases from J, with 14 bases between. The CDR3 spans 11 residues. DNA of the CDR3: TGTGCCAGCAGCCCCACTCCCGAACCTTTCTTT. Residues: CASSPTPEPFF.

CDR3 coding DNA: TGCAGTGCTAGGATGCTAGCGGACAGCACAGATACGCAGTATTTT. Its translation is CSARMLADSTDTQYF. The genes are TRBV20-1 and TRBJ2-3; 7 nucleotides line up with TRBD2. CDR1 and CDR2 (germline): DFQATT, SNEGSKA (reference sequence). J was trimmed by 0 bases and V by 3 bases; bases with no gene match: 6. The CDR3 contains 15 residues.

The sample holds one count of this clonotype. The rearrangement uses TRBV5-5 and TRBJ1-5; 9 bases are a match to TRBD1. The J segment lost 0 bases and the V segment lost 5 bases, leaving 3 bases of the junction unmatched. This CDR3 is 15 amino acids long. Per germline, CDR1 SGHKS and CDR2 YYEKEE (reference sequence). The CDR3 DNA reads TGTGCCAGCAGACGGACAGGGGATAGCAATCAGCCCCAGCATTTT. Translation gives CASRRTGDSNQPQHF.

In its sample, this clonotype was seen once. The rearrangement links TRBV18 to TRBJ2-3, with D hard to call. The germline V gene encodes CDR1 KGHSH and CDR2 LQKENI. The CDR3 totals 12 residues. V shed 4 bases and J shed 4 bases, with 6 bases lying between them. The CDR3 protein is CASSLYPDTQYF. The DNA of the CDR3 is TGTGCCAGCTCACTATATCCAGATACGCAGTATTTT.

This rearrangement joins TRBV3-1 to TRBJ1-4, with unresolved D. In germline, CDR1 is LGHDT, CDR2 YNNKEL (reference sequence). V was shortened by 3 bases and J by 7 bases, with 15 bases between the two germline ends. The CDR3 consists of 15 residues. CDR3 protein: CASSQGSGGGEKLFF. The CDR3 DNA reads TGTGCCAGCAGCCAGGGGTCCGGAGGTGGTGAAAAACTGTTTTTT.

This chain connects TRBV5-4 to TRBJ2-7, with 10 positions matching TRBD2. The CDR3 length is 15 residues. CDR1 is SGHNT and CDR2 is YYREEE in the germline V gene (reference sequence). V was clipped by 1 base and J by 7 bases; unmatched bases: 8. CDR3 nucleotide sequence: TGTGCCAGCAGCTTGATGGCTAGCGGGAGCGGGGAGCAGTACTTC. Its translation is CASSLMASGSGEQYF.

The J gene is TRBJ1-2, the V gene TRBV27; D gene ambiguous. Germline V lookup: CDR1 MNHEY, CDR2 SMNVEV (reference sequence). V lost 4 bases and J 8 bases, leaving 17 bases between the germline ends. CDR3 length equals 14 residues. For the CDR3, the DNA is TGTGCCAGCAGTTCACTCGGGAGAATGGTGGGCTACACCTTC. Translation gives CASSSLGRMVGYTF.

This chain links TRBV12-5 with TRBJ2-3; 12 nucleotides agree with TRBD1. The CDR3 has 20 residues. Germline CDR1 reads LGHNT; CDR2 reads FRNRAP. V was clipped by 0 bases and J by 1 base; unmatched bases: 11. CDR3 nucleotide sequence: TGTGCTAGTGGTTTGGTCAACCCGGGACAGGGGGCTGGCGGCACAGATACGCAGTATTTT. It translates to CASGLVNPGQGAGGTDTQYF.

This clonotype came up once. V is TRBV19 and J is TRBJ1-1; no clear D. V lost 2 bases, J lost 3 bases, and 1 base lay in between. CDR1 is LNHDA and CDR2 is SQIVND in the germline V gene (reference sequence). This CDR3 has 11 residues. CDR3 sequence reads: CASSIHTEAFF. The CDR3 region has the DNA TGTGCCAGTAGTATACACACTGAAGCTTTCTTT.

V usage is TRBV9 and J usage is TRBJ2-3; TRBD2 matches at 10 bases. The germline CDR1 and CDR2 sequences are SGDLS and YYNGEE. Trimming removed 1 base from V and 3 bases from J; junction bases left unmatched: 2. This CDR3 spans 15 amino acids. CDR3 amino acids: CASSVKGLATDTQYF. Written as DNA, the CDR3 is TGTGCCAGCAGCGTAAAGGGACTAGCGACAGATACGCAGTATTTT.

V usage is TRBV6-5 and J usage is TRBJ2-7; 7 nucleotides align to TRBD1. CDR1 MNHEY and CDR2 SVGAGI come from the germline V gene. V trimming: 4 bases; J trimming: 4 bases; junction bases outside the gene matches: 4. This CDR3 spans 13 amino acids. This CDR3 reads CASSSLQGYEQYF. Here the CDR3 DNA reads TGTGCCAGCAGTTCATTACAGGGGTACGAGCAGTACTTC.

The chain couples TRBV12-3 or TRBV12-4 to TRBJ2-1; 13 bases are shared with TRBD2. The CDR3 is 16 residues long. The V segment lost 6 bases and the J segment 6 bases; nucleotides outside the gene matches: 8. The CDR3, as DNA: TGTGCCAGCAGCTTGACCACTAGCGGGAGGGCCAATGAGCAGTTCTTC. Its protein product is CASSLTTSGRANEQFF.

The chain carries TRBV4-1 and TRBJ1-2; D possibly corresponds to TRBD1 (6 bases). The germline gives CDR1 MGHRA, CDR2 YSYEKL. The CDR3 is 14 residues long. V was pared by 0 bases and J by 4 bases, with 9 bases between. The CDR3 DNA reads TGCGCCAGCAGCCAAGAGGACAGCTCCTATGGCTACACCTTC. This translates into CASSQEDSSYGYTF.

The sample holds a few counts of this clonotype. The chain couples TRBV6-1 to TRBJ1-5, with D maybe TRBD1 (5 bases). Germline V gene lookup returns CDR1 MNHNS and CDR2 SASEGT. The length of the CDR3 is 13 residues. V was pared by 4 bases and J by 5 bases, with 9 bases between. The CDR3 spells CASSVGEYQPQHF. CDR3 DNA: TGTGCCAGCAGTGTGGGGGAGTATCAGCCCCAGCATTTT.